The T cell receptor beta chain described here comes from a study of blood T cell repertoires in COVID-19. Across the study: Acute and convalescent COVID-19 samples came from the United States, Italy and Spain. Sample material is recorded as cDNA or gDNA derived from T cells, B-cell-depleted T cells, or PBMCs.

Germline V gene lookup returns CDR1 MNHEY and CDR2 SVGAGI. J lost 3 bases, V lost 6 bases, and 8 bases had no gene match. This CDR3 comprises 15 residues. The authors' processing: Using reference gene primer amplification, nucleated cell counts were estimated. Profiled with immunoSEQ multiplex PCR; TCRdb holds only in-frame clones, not every one. V, J and clone size are taken as reported in that table, and D and trimming were inferred from the DNA itself. The data show approximately 57,000 clones, under 90% seen once. Input material: peripheral blood. This TCR was recovered from a middle-aged man with active COVID-19. This rearrangement joins TRBV6-5 to TRBJ1-5; 7 bases fit TRBD1. The chain's CDR3 is CASSKTGLINQPQHF. For the CDR3, the DNA is TGTGCCAGCAGCAAGACAGGGCTAATCAATCAGCCCCAGCATTTT.